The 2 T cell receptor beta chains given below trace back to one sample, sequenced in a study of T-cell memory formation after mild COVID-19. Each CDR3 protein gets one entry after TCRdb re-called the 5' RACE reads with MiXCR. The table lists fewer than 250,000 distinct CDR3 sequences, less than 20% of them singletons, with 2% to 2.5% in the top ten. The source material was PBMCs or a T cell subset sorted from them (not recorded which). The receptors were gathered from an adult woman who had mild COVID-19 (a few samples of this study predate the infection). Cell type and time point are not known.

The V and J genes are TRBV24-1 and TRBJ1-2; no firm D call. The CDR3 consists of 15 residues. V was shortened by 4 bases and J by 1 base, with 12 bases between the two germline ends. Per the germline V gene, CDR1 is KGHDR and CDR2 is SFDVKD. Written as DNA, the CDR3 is TGTGCCACCAGTGAGGGCCCAGGCCGTAACTATGGCTACACCTTC. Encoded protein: CATSEGPGRNYGYTF.

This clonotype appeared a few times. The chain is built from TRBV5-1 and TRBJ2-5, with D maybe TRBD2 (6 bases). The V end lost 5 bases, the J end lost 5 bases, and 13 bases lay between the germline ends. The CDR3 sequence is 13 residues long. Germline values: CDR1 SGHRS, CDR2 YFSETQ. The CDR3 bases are TGCGCCAGCAGACCAGGAAGCGGGGAGACCCAGTACTTC. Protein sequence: CASRPGSGETQYF.